The sequence of this TCR beta chain was determined in a study of blood T cell repertoires in COVID-19. This clone has a handful of counts. The CDR3 is 14 amino acids. Per germline, CDR1 LGHDT and CDR2 YNNKEL (reference sequence). V lost 2 bases to trimming and J lost 4 bases; unmatched junction nucleotides: 1. Clones were sequenced by immunoSEQ multiplex PCR, and TCRdb holds only the in-frame ones, with some missing. The sample holds a few hundred thousand clones, roughly 80% seen once. This clonotype was sampled from a woman in her late teens or twenties with acute or convalescent COVID-19. The chain recombines TRBV3-1 (or the pseudogene TRBV3-2) with TRBJ1-5; 8 nucleotides line up with TRBD1. Sequencing input: peripheral blood. The CDR3 is CASSQRQGNQPQHF. CDR3 in DNA: TGTGCCAGCAGCCAAAGACAGGGGAATCAGCCCCAGCATTTT.